This T cell receptor (beta chain) was sequenced for a study of cytomegalovirus exposure and HLA in healthy donors. As concerns this clone: Its antigen is as yet unknown.

Study-level results: Roughly uniform depth of sequencing across donors was assumed in presence/absence analyses. Differences between HLA loci emerged in a later analysis of TCR association rates, with DRB1 most and HLA-C fewest. Owing to their indistinguishability, certain V segments, notably TRBV6-2 and TRBV6-3, were excluded. Compared with the roughly 670-donor mean, an Asian-associated ancestry cluster reportedly had fewer N-insertions, according to a later analysis.

CDR3 length: 19 amino acids. Germline loops: CDR1 SGHNT, CDR2 YYREEE (reference sequence). V gave up 2 bases and J gave up 0 bases; unmatched junction bases: 8. Primers included in the PCR were 60 Vbeta and 13 Jbeta primers. The protocol was immunoSEQ multiplex PCR, while the TCRdb copy is restricted to in-frame clones and leaves out a portion. Of 100,000 to 150,000 clones in the sample, roughly four fifths are singletons; the top ten hold more than 3.5%. The specimen sequenced was PBMCs. This TCR derives from a woman aged 40-49 years in good health and CMV-seropositive. This chain connects TRBV5-4 to TRBJ2-3; TRBD2 matches 14 bases. CDR3 in amino acids: CASSFDGLAGGSSTDTQYF. The CDR3 DNA reads as TGTGCCAGCAGCTTCGATGGACTAGCGGGAGGCTCTAGCACAGATACGCAGTATTTT.